Included here is one T cell receptor beta chain sequence, with context. The sample is drawn from a study of blood T cell repertoires in COVID-19. The overall study: Sample material is recorded as cDNA or gDNA derived from T cells, B-cell-depleted T cells, or PBMCs.

The CDR3 spans 15 residues. CDR1 LNHNV and CDR2 YYDKDF come from the germline V gene (reference sequence). V gave up 5 bases and J gave up 0 bases, with 13 bases separating them. As processed by the authors: Estimates of nucleated cell counts were drawn from the amplification of reference gene primers. TCRdb's copy holds only in-frame clones and misses some; the assay was immunoSEQ multiplex PCR. Clone size and the V and J calls come from that table; the DNA yielded D and trimming. The top ten clones hold almost 7% of a sample with about 91,000 clones, around 82% of them seen once. Specimen: peripheral blood. The J gene is TRBJ1-1, the V gene TRBV15; D is uncertain. This sequence was found in a man aged 50 to 60 with active or convalescent COVID-19. CDR3 sequence: CATSRSLSLNTEAFF. Written as DNA, the CDR3 is TGTGCCACCAGCCGATCGTTGAGTCTGAACACTGAAGCTTTCTTT.